This T cell receptor (beta chain) was identified during a study of PD-L1 blockade in urothelial cancer. In the study overall: Twenty-five of the 29 patients were men with bladder-origin urothelial cancer. Findings of the study overall: Greater 3-week expansion of tumor-associated blood clones was recorded for durable-benefit patients.

Losses at the gene ends were 8 bases for V and 3 bases for J; bases not matched to a gene: 5. The CDR3 covers 13 residues. Per the germline V gene, CDR1 is SNHLY and CDR2 is FYNNEI. Documented time point: pretreatment peripheral blood. The study enrolled patients with locally advanced or metastatic urothelial carcinoma. Each PCR received spiked synthetic TCR analog templates. TCRdb's table, derived via immunoSEQ multiplex PCR, lists solely in-frame clones and lacks some. Of tens of thousands of clones detected, 84% appear once; the ten largest clones hold approximately 10%. Comment on this clone: Its antigen is unidentified.

The sequence was collected from a woman in her seventies with urothelial cancer. The chain joins TRBV2 to TRBJ2-3, with 7 positions matching TRBD2. This sample comprised PBMCs, obtained around atezolizumab (anti-PD-L1) treatment. The CDR3: CASGGDRTDTQYF. For the CDR3, the DNA is TGTGCCAGCGGGGGGGACCGAACAGATACGCAGTATTTT.